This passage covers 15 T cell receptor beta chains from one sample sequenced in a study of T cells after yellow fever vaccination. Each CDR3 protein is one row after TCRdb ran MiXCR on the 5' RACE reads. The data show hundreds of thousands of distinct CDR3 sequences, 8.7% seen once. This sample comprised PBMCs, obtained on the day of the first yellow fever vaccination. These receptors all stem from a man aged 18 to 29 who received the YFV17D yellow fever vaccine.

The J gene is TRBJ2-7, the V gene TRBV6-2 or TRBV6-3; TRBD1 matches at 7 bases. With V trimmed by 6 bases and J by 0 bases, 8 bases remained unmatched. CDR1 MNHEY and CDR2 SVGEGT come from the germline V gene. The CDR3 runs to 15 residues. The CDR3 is CASSFDRDSSYEQYV. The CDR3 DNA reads TGTGCCAGCAGCTTTGACAGGGACAGCTCCTACGAGCAGTACGTC.

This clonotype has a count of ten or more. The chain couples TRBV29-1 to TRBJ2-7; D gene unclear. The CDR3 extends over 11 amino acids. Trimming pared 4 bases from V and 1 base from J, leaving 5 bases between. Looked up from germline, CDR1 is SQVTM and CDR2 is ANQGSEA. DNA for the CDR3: TGCAGCGTTGGTAGATCCTACGAGCAGTACTTC. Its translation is CSVGRSYEQYF.

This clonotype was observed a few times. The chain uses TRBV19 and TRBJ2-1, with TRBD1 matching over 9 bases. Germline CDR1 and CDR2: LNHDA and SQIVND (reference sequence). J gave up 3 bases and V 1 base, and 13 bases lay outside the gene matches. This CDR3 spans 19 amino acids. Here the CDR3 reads CASSIGATGGKGYYNEQFF. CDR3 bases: TGTGCCAGTAGTATAGGGGCCACAGGGGGCAAGGGGTACTACAATGAGCAGTTCTTC.

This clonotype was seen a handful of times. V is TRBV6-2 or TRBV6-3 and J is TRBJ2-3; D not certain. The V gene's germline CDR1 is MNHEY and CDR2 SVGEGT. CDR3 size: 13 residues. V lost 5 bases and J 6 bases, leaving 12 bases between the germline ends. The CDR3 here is CASSPPRVDTQYF. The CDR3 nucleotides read TGTGCCAGCAGTCCCCCCCGAGTGGATACGCAGTATTTT.

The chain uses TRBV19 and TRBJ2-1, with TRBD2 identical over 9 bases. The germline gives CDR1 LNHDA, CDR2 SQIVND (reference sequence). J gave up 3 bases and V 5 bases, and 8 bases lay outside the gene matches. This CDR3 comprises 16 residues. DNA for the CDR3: TGTGCCAGTAGTCCCCGGAGTAGCGGGGGCTACAATGAGCAGTTCTTC. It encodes CASSPRSSGGYNEQFF.

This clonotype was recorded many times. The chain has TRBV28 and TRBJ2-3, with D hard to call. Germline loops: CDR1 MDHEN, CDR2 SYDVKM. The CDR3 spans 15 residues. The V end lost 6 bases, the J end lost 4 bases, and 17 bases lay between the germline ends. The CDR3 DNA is TGTGCCAGCAGAGGGCCAGGCCGCCGCGCAGATACGCAGTATTTT. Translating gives CASRGPGRRADTQYF.

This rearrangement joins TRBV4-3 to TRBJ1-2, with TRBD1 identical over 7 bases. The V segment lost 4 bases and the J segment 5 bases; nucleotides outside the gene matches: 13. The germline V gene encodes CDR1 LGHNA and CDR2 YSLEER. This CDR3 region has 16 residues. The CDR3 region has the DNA TGCGCCAGCAGCCCAGGGATAGGGGGCTCAGAGTATGGCTACACCTTC. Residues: CASSPGIGGSEYGYTF.

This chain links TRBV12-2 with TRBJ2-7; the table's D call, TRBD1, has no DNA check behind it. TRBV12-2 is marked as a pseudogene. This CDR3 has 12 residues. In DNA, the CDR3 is TGTGCAAGTCGCTGTTGGACAGGCGAGCAGTACGTC. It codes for CASRCWTGEQYV.

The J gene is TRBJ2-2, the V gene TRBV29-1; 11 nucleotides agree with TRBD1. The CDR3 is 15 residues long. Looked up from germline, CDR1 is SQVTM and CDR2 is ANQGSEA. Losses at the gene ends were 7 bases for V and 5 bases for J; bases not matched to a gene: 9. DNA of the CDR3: TGCAGCGCCCAGAGGACAGGGGGCGCGACCGGGGAGCTGTTTTTT. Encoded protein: CSAQRTGGATGELFF.

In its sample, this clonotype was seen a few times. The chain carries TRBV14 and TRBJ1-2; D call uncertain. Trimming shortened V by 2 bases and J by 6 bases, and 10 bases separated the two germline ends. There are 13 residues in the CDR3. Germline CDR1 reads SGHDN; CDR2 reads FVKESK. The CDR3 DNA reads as TGTGCCAGCAGCCAAATATTCTTCGATGGCTACACCTTC. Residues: CASSQIFFDGYTF.

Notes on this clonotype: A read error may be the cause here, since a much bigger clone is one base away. The CDR3 protein is CASSESDTQYF. The CDR3 nucleotides read TGTGCCAGCAGTGAATCAGATACGCAGTATTTT. The chain links TRBV2 to TRBJ2-3; D is unclear. CDR1 and CDR2 from the germline V gene are SNHLY and FYNNEI. This CDR3 has 11 amino acids. V was pared by 2 bases and J by 4 bases, with 1 base between.

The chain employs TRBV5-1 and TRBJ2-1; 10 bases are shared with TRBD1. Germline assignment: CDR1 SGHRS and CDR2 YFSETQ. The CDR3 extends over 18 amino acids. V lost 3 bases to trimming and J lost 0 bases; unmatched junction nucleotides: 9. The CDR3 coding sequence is TGCGCCAGCAGCTCGGGACAGGGGATTGTAGGCTCCTACAATGAGCAGTTCTTC. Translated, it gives CASSSGQGIVGSYNEQFF.

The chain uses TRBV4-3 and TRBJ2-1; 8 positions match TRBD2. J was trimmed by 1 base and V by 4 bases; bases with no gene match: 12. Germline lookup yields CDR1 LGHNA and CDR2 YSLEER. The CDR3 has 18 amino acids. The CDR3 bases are TGCGCCAGCAGCCCCCCAGATCCTAGCGGGCAATCCTACAATGAGCAGTTCTTC. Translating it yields CASSPPDPSGQSYNEQFF.

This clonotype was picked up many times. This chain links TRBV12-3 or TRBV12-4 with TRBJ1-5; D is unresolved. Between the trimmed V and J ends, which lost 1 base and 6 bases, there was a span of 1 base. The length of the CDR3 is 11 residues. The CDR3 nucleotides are TGTGCCAGCAGTTTAGGTCAGCCCCAGCATTTT. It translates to CASSLGQPQHF.

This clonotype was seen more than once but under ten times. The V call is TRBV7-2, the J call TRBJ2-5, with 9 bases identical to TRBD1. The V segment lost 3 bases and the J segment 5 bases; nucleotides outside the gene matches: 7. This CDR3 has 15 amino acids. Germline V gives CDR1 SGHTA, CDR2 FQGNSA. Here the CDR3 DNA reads TGTGCCAGCAGCTTTTGGACAGGGGCCGGGGAGACCCAGTACTTC. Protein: CASSFWTGAGETQYF.